These T cell receptor beta chains were read from a single sample in a study of Graves' ophthalmopathy and Graves' hyperthyroidism. From the multiplex PCR reads, TCRdb called clonotypes with MiXCR, one entry per CDR3 protein. The data hold about 1.1 million distinct CDR3 sequences, with around a third observed a single time. The sample taken for sequencing was peripheral blood or thyroid tissue (not recorded which). The receptors here all came from an adult man with Graves' hyperthyroidism. The conserved cysteine and the conserved F or W are not part of the CDR3 here. D genes are given only for firm matches. Only part of the rows carry a size: once, few, many, or a class if the clone is expanded.

CDR3 protein	D gene	V gene	J gene	clone size
ATYGGDAYEQY	TRBD2	TRBV28	TRBJ2-7	few
ASSDPPGHWNIPNTGELF	.	TRBV10-2	TRBJ2-2	.
ASSLTEGLSGYT	.	TRBV7-9	TRBJ1-2	.
ASSYSTGTNYGYT	.	TRBV6-6	TRBJ1-2	many
SAGGVLGMNTEAF	.	TRBV29-1	TRBJ1-1	.
ASSLGERGLNTEAF	.	TRBV5-4	TRBJ1-1	many
ASSSGTSGGLPSEQY	TRBD2	TRBV5-4	TRBJ2-7	few
ASSRKGTGVYEQY	TRBD1	TRBV11-2	TRBJ2-7	few
ASSQSRNTEAF	.	TRBV3-1	TRBJ1-1	.
ASSHRGLNTGELF	TRBD1	TRBV7-2	TRBJ2-2	many
ASSTGQPKETQY	.	TRBV9	TRBJ2-5	many
ASSAGTEQY	.	TRBV9	TRBJ2-7	many
SALRRERGNYGYT	.	TRBV20-1	TRBJ1-2	.
ASSLRLAGTNAGELF	TRBD2	TRBV12-3/TRBV12-4	TRBJ2-2	once
ASIYLCSVLTLSSYEQY	.	TRBV25-1	TRBJ2-7	.
ASSEFPGRGYEQY	.	TRBV25-1	TRBJ2-7	.
SASAGQPQY	.	TRBV20-1	TRBJ2-5	.
ASSPLSDRYGYT	.	TRBV4-2	TRBJ1-2	.
ASNEPGSGEYGYT	.	TRBV11-2	TRBJ1-2	.
ASSYRGSGYEQY	TRBD1	TRBV2	TRBJ2-7	many
AISGGQHTTEQY	.	TRBV10-3	TRBJ2-7	many
ASSQTSGRMSGEQY	TRBD2	TRBV7-2	TRBJ2-7	.
ASRADSQPQH	.	TRBV6-5	TRBJ1-5	many
ASSHDRGSLLF	TRBD1	TRBV5-6	TRBJ1-4	.
ASRGTSTGELF	.	TRBV13	TRBJ2-2	.
ASTSTPNSYEQY	.	TRBV11-2	TRBJ2-7	.
SAKYSPSGISTYEQY	TRBD2	TRBV20-1	TRBJ2-7	.
ASSLLGQASYEQY	TRBD1	TRBV7-9	TRBJ2-7	many
SVGEGGGRPQH	.	TRBV29-1	TRBJ1-5	many
ASSFVGVDSPLH	.	TRBV28	TRBJ1-6	few
ASKGGQASNYGYT	TRBD1	TRBV2	TRBJ1-2	.
ASSRTGKGDSPLH	TRBD1	TRBV6-5	TRBJ1-6	.
ASSFAGTGMILRELF	.	TRBV7-8	TRBJ2-2	.
ASSLEGVLREKLF	.	TRBV5-6	TRBJ1-4	.
AWTWTSGMPYEQY	TRBD2	TRBV30	TRBJ2-7	.
ASSAQMAGDAYEQY	.	TRBV7-2	TRBJ2-7	.
ASSDHGSGELF	.	TRBV2	TRBJ2-2	few
SASKQGFGGAF	.	TRBV20-1	TRBJ1-1	.
ATSTGETDYQETQY	TRBD1	TRBV15	TRBJ2-5	.
SASDRDGYGYT	.	TRBV20-1	TRBJ1-2	.
AAHGTPNNSPLH	.	TRBV10-3	TRBJ1-6	many
ASQKTGDNSPLH	.	TRBV25-1	TRBJ1-6	.
ASSQVIGDSSPLH	TRBD1	TRBV4-1	TRBJ1-6	few
ASGRSGPYEQY	.	TRBV19	TRBJ2-7	.
SKGQNNEKLF	TRBD1	TRBV29-1	TRBJ1-4	.
ASKKGGVTDTQY	.	TRBV7-9	TRBJ2-3	.
ASSFGGGGGYGYT	.	TRBV12-3/TRBV12-4	TRBJ1-2	.
ASSYASGGTYEQY	TRBD1	TRBV10-2	TRBJ2-7	.
SARVGILSNQPQH	.	TRBV20-1	TRBJ1-5	many
SAREFGGTGQNYEQY	TRBD1	TRBV20-1	TRBJ2-7	few
ASSLVGRTNGYT	.	TRBV12-3/TRBV12-4	TRBJ1-2	many
ASSDSSYRGAKETQY	TRBD1	TRBV25-1	TRBJ2-5	.
APRRRSGEGETQY	.	TRBV11-2	TRBJ2-5	.
ASSVRTENSPLH	.	TRBV6-5	TRBJ1-6	many
AIRGLNTRELF	TRBD2	TRBV10-3	TRBJ2-2	.
SASRRLIKETQY	.	TRBV20-1	TRBJ2-5	many
ATSRGEHSPRLRTGELF	.	TRBV15	TRBJ2-2	many
ASKDRGNTEAF	.	TRBV6-5	TRBJ1-1	.
ASTKPERPNYGYT	.	TRBV2	TRBJ1-2	many